The rows below give T cell receptor beta chains drawn from one sample of a study of CD8 T cells in ankylosing spondylitis. One entry per CDR3 protein, called by TCRdb with MiXCR from the 5' RACE reads. This table has under 450,000 distinct CDR3 sequences, 17% appearing once. The sample taken for sequencing was blood, either unsorted or a sorted T cell fraction (not recorded which). The source of these receptors is a male donor with ankylosing spondylitis. The CDR3 runs from the conserved cysteine through the conserved F or W. A D gene is named only where the DNA matches it firmly. Size is omitted from some rows. Given values are once, few, many or a class for expanded clones.

clone_size: NA; j_call: TRBJ1-3; d_call: NA; v_call: TRBV4-2; cdr3_nt: TGTGCCAGCAGCCAAGACAGGGGAGTTGGAAACACCATATATTTT; cdr3_aa: CASSQDRGVGNTIYF
clone_size: few; j_call: TRBJ1-2; d_call: NA; v_call: TRBV3-1; cdr3_nt: TGTGCCAGCAGCCAAGGTGGGCCGGGAGGCTACACCTTC; cdr3_aa: CASSQGGPGGYTF
clone_size: NA; j_call: TRBJ1-1; d_call: TRBD1; v_call: TRBV7-8; cdr3_nt: TGTGCCAGCAGCTTAGCGCAGGGGGTCATTGGCACTGAAGCTTTCTTT; cdr3_aa: CASSLAQGVIGTEAFF
clone_size: few; j_call: TRBJ2-2; d_call: TRBD1; v_call: TRBV5-1; cdr3_nt: TGCGCCAGCAGCTTTACGACAGGGACCGGGGAGCTGTTTTTT; cdr3_aa: CASSFTTGTGELFF
clone_size: few; j_call: TRBJ2-5; d_call: NA; v_call: TRBV29-1; cdr3_nt: TGCAGCGTTGAATATAGCGGTCCGGAGACCCAGTACTTC; cdr3_aa: CSVEYSGPETQYF
clone_size: few; j_call: TRBJ1-5; d_call: NA; v_call: TRBV12-5; cdr3_nt: TGTGCTTCCGGGGGGGTTAGCAATCAGCCCCAGCATTTT; cdr3_aa: CASGGVSNQPQHF
clone_size: few; j_call: TRBJ2-7; d_call: NA; v_call: TRBV10-3; cdr3_nt: TGTGCCATCAGTGAGTCGGCCAAAACTGGGTACGAGCAGTACTTC; cdr3_aa: CAISESAKTGYEQYF
clone_size: NA; j_call: TRBJ1-3; d_call: NA; v_call: TRBV2; cdr3_nt: TGTGCCAGCAGTGAGGCCCGAGGGCGGAACACCATATATTTT; cdr3_aa: CASSEARGRNTIYF
clone_size: NA; j_call: TRBJ2-3; d_call: TRBD2; v_call: TRBV5-1; cdr3_nt: TGCGCCAGCATGGTAGCGGGAGGACGAGGGGCAGATACGCAGTATTTT; cdr3_aa: CASMVAGGRGADTQYF
clone_size: few; j_call: TRBJ2-7; d_call: NA; v_call: TRBV30; cdr3_nt: TGTGCCTGGAGTGTAGGAGGGGACTCCTACGAGCAGTACTTC; cdr3_aa: CAWSVGGDSYEQYF
clone_size: NA; j_call: TRBJ2-3; d_call: NA; v_call: TRBV5-8; cdr3_nt: TGTGCCAGCAGCTTGAGACGGGTAGACACAGATACGCAGTATTTT; cdr3_aa: CASSLRRVDTDTQYF
clone_size: NA; j_call: TRBJ2-5; d_call: NA; v_call: TRBV20-1; cdr3_nt: TGCAGTGCGCCGACCTCCGGGACCACCAGTTTGACCCAGTACTTC; cdr3_aa: CSAPTSGTTSLTQYF
clone_size: few; j_call: TRBJ2-2; d_call: NA; v_call: TRBV9; cdr3_nt: TGTGCCAGCAGCCCCCGGGACAACCCCACCGGGGAGCTGTTTTTT; cdr3_aa: CASSPRDNPTGELFF
clone_size: few; j_call: TRBJ2-7; d_call: NA; v_call: TRBV18; cdr3_nt: TGTGCCAGCTCACCAAACAGATACTACGAGCAGTACTTC; cdr3_aa: CASSPNRYYEQYF
clone_size: NA; j_call: TRBJ1-5; d_call: NA; v_call: TRBV2; cdr3_nt: TGTGCCAGCGCTCCGGGACGGAGAGCCGATCAGCCCCAGCATTTT; cdr3_aa: CASAPGRRADQPQHF
clone_size: few; j_call: TRBJ2-1; d_call: TRBD2; v_call: TRBV6-2/TRBV6-3; cdr3_nt: TGTGCCAGCAGGGCTAGCGGGACTAACAATGAGCAGTTCTTC; cdr3_aa: CASRASGTNNEQFF
clone_size: many; j_call: TRBJ1-2; d_call: NA; v_call: TRBV5-1; cdr3_nt: TGCGCCAGCAGCTTACCAGGGAATGGCTACACCTTC; cdr3_aa: CASSLPGNGYTF
clone_size: many; j_call: TRBJ2-7; d_call: TRBD1; v_call: TRBV4-2; cdr3_nt: TGTGCCAGCAGCGAGAGACAGGGGGCGGATACCTACGAGCAGTACTTC; cdr3_aa: CASSERQGADTYEQYF
clone_size: NA; j_call: TRBJ2-3; d_call: TRBD2; v_call: TRBV5-1; cdr3_nt: TGCGCCAGCAGCTCCTCGGCGCGGGAGAGCACAGATACGCAGTATTTT; cdr3_aa: CASSSSARESTDTQYF
clone_size: NA; j_call: TRBJ2-5; d_call: NA; v_call: TRBV20-1; cdr3_nt: TGCAGTGCTTTTAAGCATCAAGAGACCCAGTACTTC; cdr3_aa: CSAFKHQETQYF
clone_size: NA; j_call: TRBJ2-1; d_call: TRBD2; v_call: TRBV20-1; cdr3_nt: TGCAGTGCCCAGACAGCGGGACTGGGGAATGAGCAGTTCTTC; cdr3_aa: CSAQTAGLGNEQFF
clone_size: few; j_call: TRBJ2-7; d_call: TRBD2; v_call: TRBV20-1; cdr3_nt: TGCAGTGCACTCCTCTGGCTAGCGGGATCCTACGAGCAGTACTTC; cdr3_aa: CSALLWLAGSYEQYF
clone_size: many; j_call: TRBJ2-7; d_call: TRBD1; v_call: TRBV12-3/TRBV12-4; cdr3_nt: TGTGCCAGCAGTTTAGAGGTGGGACAGTCTCCTAGCTCCTACGAGCAGTACTTC; cdr3_aa: CASSLEVGQSPSSYEQYF
clone_size: few; j_call: TRBJ2-5; d_call: NA; v_call: TRBV19; cdr3_nt: TGTGCCAGTAGTATTCGCGGATTCCAAGAGACCCAGTACTTC; cdr3_aa: CASSIRGFQETQYF
clone_size: many; j_call: TRBJ1-4; d_call: NA; v_call: TRBV15; cdr3_nt: TGTGCCACCAGCAGAGGGTCGGTGGCAGGGACCGAAAAACTGTTTTTT; cdr3_aa: CATSRGSVAGTEKLFF
clone_size: few; j_call: TRBJ2-1; d_call: NA; v_call: TRBV7-2; cdr3_nt: TGTGCCAGCAGCTTAACTAGAGGTGCCTACAATGAGCAGTTCTTC; cdr3_aa: CASSLTRGAYNEQFF
clone_size: few; j_call: TRBJ2-7; d_call: NA; v_call: TRBV12-3/TRBV12-4; cdr3_nt: TGTGCCAGCAGTTCGGCGGCGAGCTCCTACGAGCAGTACTTC; cdr3_aa: CASSSAASSYEQYF